Presented here are 28 T cell receptor beta chains from one specimen sequenced in a study of blood T cell repertoires in COVID-19. The protocol was immunoSEQ multiplex PCR, while the TCRdb copy is restricted to in-frame clones and leaves out a portion. The sample has approximately 300,000 clones; 75% to 95% are singletons. Specimen: peripheral blood. The receptors here all came from a woman between 25 and 40 years old with COVID-19, enrolled during active disease.

This chain links TRBV28 with TRBJ1-2, with TRBD1 matching 8 bases. In germline, CDR1 is MDHEN, CDR2 SYDVKM. V gave up 6 bases and J gave up 1 base; unmatched junction bases: 22. This CDR3 is built from 20 residues. The CDR3 is CASRPFRGRRTRIDNYGYTF. The CDR3 DNA follows: TGTGCCAGCAGACCCTTCAGGGGGCGCCGGACACGGATAGATAACTATGGCTACACCTTC.

The rearrangement joins TRBV4-1 to TRBJ1-2; 8 nucleotides match TRBD1. The V segment lost 3 bases and the J segment 4 bases; nucleotides outside the gene matches: 13. Germline V gene lookup returns CDR1 MGHRA and CDR2 YSYEKL. The CDR3 loop spans 17 amino acids. The CDR3 is CASSHWTPGQDTYGYTF. In DNA, the CDR3 is TGCGCCAGCAGCCACTGGACTCCGGGACAGGACACCTATGGCTACACCTTC.

V and J are TRBV2 and TRBJ1-4; 10 bases fit TRBD1. The germline gives CDR1 SNHLY, CDR2 FYNNEI. CDR3 length: 15 residues. The V gene end was trimmed by 4 bases and the J gene end by 8 bases; junction bases not matched to a gene: 7. The CDR3 DNA reads TGTGCCAGCAGTGGACGACAGGGGGCTTTCGAAAAACTGTTTTTT. Protein sequence: CASSGRQGAFEKLFF.

V is TRBV7-6 and J is TRBJ2-3; 8 bases line up with TRBD1. Germline lookup yields CDR1 SGHVS and CDR2 FNYEAQ. This CDR3 comprises 17 residues. With V trimmed by 4 bases and J by 3 bases, 12 bases remained unmatched. The CDR3 DNA follows: TGTGCCAGCAGCTCAGACAGGGGACAGTGGGAGACAGATACGCAGTATTTT. It encodes CASSSDRGQWETDTQYF.

In DNA form, the CDR3 reads TGCGCCAGCAGCCAAATTTGGGGACTAGGAGAGACCCAGTACTTC. It codes for CASSQIWGLGETQYF. This chain links TRBV4-3 with TRBJ2-5, with 8 bases aligning to TRBD2. The CDR3 contains 15 residues. Germline assignment: CDR1 LGHNA and CDR2 YSLEER. With V trimmed by 2 bases and J by 4 bases, 6 bases remained unmatched.

The chain couples TRBV19 to TRBJ1-1; 9 positions agree with TRBD1. The V segment lost 5 bases and the J segment 4 bases; nucleotides outside the gene matches: 8. Germline V gives CDR1 LNHDA, CDR2 SQIVND (reference sequence). This CDR3 has 15 residues. As DNA, the CDR3 is TGTGCCAGTAGTGTTTCCGGGACAGGGCCCACTGAAGCTTTCTTT. It translates to CASSVSGTGPTEAFF.

This clone showed up just once. The V gene is TRBV7-6, the J gene TRBJ2-1, with TRBD2 matching 8 bases. Germline V gene lookup returns CDR1 SGHVS and CDR2 FNYEAQ. V lost 2 bases, J lost 4 bases, and 7 bases stayed unmatched. The CDR3 is 16 amino acids. The CDR3 here is CASSLFREGPYNEQFF. Written as DNA, the CDR3 is TGTGCCAGCAGCTTATTTCGGGAGGGCCCTTACAATGAGCAGTTCTTC.

The chain recombines TRBV25-1 with TRBJ2-7; TRBD1 matches at 7 bases. This CDR3 region has 17 residues. CDR1 MGHDK and CDR2 SYGVNS come from the germline V gene. J lost 4 bases, V lost 4 bases, and 16 bases had no gene match. CDR3 loop: CASSGPSVGTDMYEQYF. The CDR3 region has the DNA TGTGCCAGCAGTGGTCCCTCCGTCGGGACAGACATGTACGAGCAGTACTTC.

This clone has at least ten counts. The V call is TRBV9, the J call TRBJ2-5; 10 bases fit TRBD2. The germline gives CDR1 SGDLS, CDR2 YYNGEE. The CDR3 is 17 residues long. The V segment lost 0 bases and the J segment 4 bases; nucleotides outside the gene matches: 9. CDR3 loop: CASSVGGLAGVLETQYF. The DNA for the CDR3 is TGTGCCAGCAGCGTAGGGGGGCTAGCGGGAGTCCTAGAGACCCAGTACTTC. The variable domain in full, completed from reference TRBV9 and TRBJ2-5, reads DSGVTQTPKHLITATGQRVTLRCSPRSGDLSVYWYQQSLDQGLQFLIQYYNGEERAKGNILERFSAQQFPDLHSELNLSSLELGDSALYFCASSVGGLAGVLETQYFGPGTRLLVL.

This clone was picked up one time. The rearrangement uses TRBV28 and TRBJ2-7; D might be TRBD1 (5 bases). V lost 6 bases and J lost 2, with 14 bases in between. CDR1 and CDR2 from the germline V gene are MDHEN and SYDVKM. The CDR3 is made up of 14 amino acids. Here the CDR3 DNA reads TGTGCCAGCAGCTTGCAGTGGGGCCCCTACGAGCAGTACTTC. The encoded protein is CASSLQWGPYEQYF. Supplemented by reference TRBV28 and TRBJ2-7, the full variable domain reads DVKVTQSSRYLVKRTGEKVFLECVQDMDHENMFWYRQDPGLGLRLIYFSYDVKMKEKGDIPEGYSVSREKKERFSLILESASTNQTSMYLCASSLQWGPYEQYFGPGTRLTVT.

The rearrangement uses TRBV29-1 and TRBJ2-6; no firm D call. The germline CDR1 and CDR2 sequences are SQVTM and ANQGSEA. The germline V and J ends were trimmed by 6 bases and 2 bases, with 8 bases remaining between them. The CDR3 sequence is 13 residues long. This CDR3 reads CSVAQTGANVLTF. CDR3 nucleotide sequence: TGCAGCGTCGCACAGACTGGGGCCAACGTCCTGACTTTC.

This chain links TRBV6-2 or TRBV6-3 with TRBJ2-7, with D possibly matching TRBD2 (6 bases). Per germline, CDR1 MNHEY and CDR2 SVGEGT. The CDR3 spans 11 residues. V was cut by 0 bases and J by 9 bases, with 6 bases left in between. As DNA, the CDR3 is TGTGCCAGCAGTTACTCCGGGGGGCAGTACTTC. It translates to CASSYSGGQYF.

This chain links TRBV27 with TRBJ1-3; possibly TRBD1 for D (5 bases). CDR3 length equals 13 residues. Germline V gene sequence: CDR1 MNHEY, CDR2 SMNVEV (reference sequence). The V gene lost 6 bases and the J gene lost 3 bases, with 9 bases spanning the gap. The CDR3 reads CASRPQGGNTIYF. CDR3 in DNA: TGTGCCAGCAGGCCCCAGGGTGGAAACACCATATATTTT.

This clone is a singleton in its sample. This same CDR3 is encoded by further DNA sequences in the sample. The CDR3 coding sequence is TGTGCCAGCAGACAGGGGGCGGCTGGAAACACCATATATTTT. This codes for CASRQGAAGNTIYF. This chain uses TRBV6-5 with TRBJ1-3; 9 positions agree with TRBD1. V gave up 6 bases and J gave up 2 bases; unmatched junction bases: 2. The CDR3 is made up of 14 amino acids. Germline V lookup: CDR1 MNHEY, CDR2 SVGAGI.

This chain joins TRBV19 and TRBJ1-5; D remains unclear. From germline, CDR1 is LNHDA and CDR2 SQIVND (reference sequence). Trimming removed 6 bases from V and 5 bases from J, with 14 bases in between. The CDR3 has 14 amino acids. The CDR3 bases are TGTGCCAGTAGGAAGTCTGGCGGGCATCAGCCCCAGCATTTT. This encodes CASRKSGGHQPQHF.

This clone was seen only once. V usage is TRBV11-2 and J usage is TRBJ2-7, with D possibly matching TRBD1 (5 bases). Germline values: CDR1 SGHAT, CDR2 FQNNGV. V gave up 1 base and J gave up 4 bases, with 14 bases separating them. The CDR3 spans 15 residues. CDR3 region: CASSLVGQGKYEQYF. The CDR3 coding sequence is TGTGCCAGCAGCTTAGTGGGGCAGGGAAAGTACGAGCAGTACTTC.

The chain combines TRBV28 with TRBJ2-1, with 9 bases lining up with TRBD2. CDR3 length equals 12 residues. The junction had 5 bases not matched to a gene; V was cut back by 5 bases and J by 12 bases. Germline-derived CDR1 and CDR2 are MDHEN and SYDVKM. In nucleotides, the CDR3 is TGTGCCAGCAGTGAGAGAGCGGGAGGGCAGTTCTTC. Translating it yields CASSERAGGQFF.

The chain has TRBV28 and TRBJ2-1; TRBD1 is a possible D gene (6 bases). V was clipped by 3 bases and J by 9 bases, with 9 bases between them. Germline CDR1 MDHEN, CDR2 SYDVKM. This CDR3 has 12 residues. The CDR3 DNA reads TGTGCCAGCAGTTTGACAGGAGGTGAGCAGTTCTTC. Encoded protein: CASSLTGGEQFF. Combining the CDR3 with reference TRBV28 and TRBJ2-1 gives the whole variable domain DVKVTQSSRYLVKRTGEKVFLECVQDMDHENMFWYRQDPGLGLRLIYFSYDVKMKEKGDIPEGYSVSREKKERFSLILESASTNQTSMYLCASSLTGGEQFFGPGTRLTVL.

This chain links TRBV7-3 with TRBJ1-3; 7 bases agree with TRBD1. The CDR3 spans 15 residues. CDR1 is SGHTA, CDR2 FQGTGA, per germline. The junction had 9 bases not matched to a gene; V was cut back by 10 bases and J by 0 bases. CDR3 in amino acids: CATDYRGISGNTIYF. The CDR3 nucleotides read TGTGCCACCGATTACAGGGGCATCTCTGGAAACACCATATATTTT.

The chain carries TRBV7-6 and TRBJ2-1; TRBD2 aligns across 7 bases. Germline V lookup: CDR1 SGHVS, CDR2 FNYEAQ. V lost 5 bases to trimming and J lost 4 bases; unmatched junction nucleotides: 8. The CDR3 runs 15 residues. The CDR3 spells CASSLSGERYNEQFF. In DNA form, the CDR3 reads TGTGCCAGCAGCCTCAGCGGGGAGCGTTACAATGAGCAGTTCTTC.

The rearrangement uses TRBV9 and TRBJ2-7, with TRBD2 matching 7 bases. The germline V gene encodes CDR1 SGDLS and CDR2 YYNGEE. V lost 4 bases to trimming and J lost 2 bases; unmatched junction nucleotides: 3. This CDR3 is built from 13 residues. The CDR3 reads CASSQSGTYEQYF. Written as DNA, the CDR3 is TGTGCCAGCAGCCAAAGCGGGACCTACGAGCAGTACTTC. Drawing the rest from reference TRBV9 and TRBJ2-7, the complete variable domain is DSGVTQTPKHLITATGQRVTLRCSPRSGDLSVYWYQQSLDQGLQFLIQYYNGEERAKGNILERFSAQQFPDLHSELNLSSLELGDSALYFCASSQSGTYEQYFGPGTRLTVT.

The rearrangement links TRBV5-4 to TRBJ2-3, with D perhaps matching TRBD2 (5 bases). The V gene's germline CDR1 is SGHNT and CDR2 YYREEE (reference sequence). The CDR3 is 13 residues long. The V end lost 1 base, the J end lost 11 bases, and 14 bases lay between the germline ends. This CDR3 reads CASSLSGPGGQYF. The CDR3 nucleotides read TGTGCCAGCAGCTTGAGCGGCCCAGGCGGGCAGTATTTT.

The chain joins TRBV10-2 to TRBJ2-7; 11 bases map to TRBD2. This CDR3 is built from 14 residues. V was clipped by 6 bases and J by 3 bases; unmatched bases: 4. The germline V gene encodes CDR1 WSHSY and CDR2 SAAADI. The CDR3 spells CASSGTSGNYEQYF. In DNA form, the CDR3 reads TGCGCCAGCAGCGGGACTAGCGGTAACTACGAGCAGTACTTC.

V and J are TRBV2 and TRBJ2-4; no definite D call. The CDR3 is 15 residues long. Looked up from germline, CDR1 is SNHLY and CDR2 is FYNNEI. The V end was cut by 7 bases, the J end by 1 base, with 14 bases between. Here the CDR3 reads CASMPASGAKNIQYF. The CDR3 region has the DNA TGTGCCAGCATGCCGGCGTCGGGTGCCAAAAACATTCAGTACTTC.

This clone was found once. The J gene is TRBJ1-1, the V gene TRBV3-1 (or the pseudogene TRBV3-2), with 7 bases fitting TRBD1. The CDR3 has 14 residues. Per the germline V gene, CDR1 is LGHDT and CDR2 is YNNKEL (reference sequence). V shed 4 bases, J shed 1 base, and the junction held 3 bases outside the gene matches. CDR3 DNA sequence: TGTGCCAGCAGCCCGACAGGGCGGAACACTGAAGCTTTCTTT. Its protein is CASSPTGRNTEAFF.

This rearrangement joins TRBV28 to TRBJ2-1; D call uncertain. Looked up from germline, CDR1 is MDHEN and CDR2 is SYDVKM. The V and J ends lost 8 bases and 4 bases respectively, with 6 bases between them. The CDR3 spans 11 residues. CDR3 amino acids: CASLSYNEQFF. CDR3 DNA: TGTGCCAGCCTAAGTTACAATGAGCAGTTCTTC. Full variable domain (rest looked up from reference TRBV28 and TRBJ2-1): DVKVTQSSRYLVKRTGEKVFLECVQDMDHENMFWYRQDPGLGLRLIYFSYDVKMKEKGDIPEGYSVSREKKERFSLILESASTNQTSMYLCASLSYNEQFFGPGTRLTVL.

The V and J genes are TRBV7-2 and TRBJ1-5; no clear D gene. Germline CDR1 and CDR2: SGHTA and FQGNSA. Trimming removed 1 base at V and 1 base at J, with 11 bases between. The CDR3 sequence is 16 residues long. CDR3 DNA sequence: TGTGCCAGCAGCTTAGTAGGCGGGAGAAGCAATCAGCCCCAGCATTTT. It specifies CASSLVGGRSNQPQHF.

The sample holds one count of this clone. The chain carries TRBV19 and TRBJ1-6; weak D call: TRBD1 (5 bases). V shed 0 bases and J shed 8 bases, with 17 bases lying between them. The CDR3 length is 17 residues. Germline CDR1 and CDR2: LNHDA and SQIVND (reference sequence). The CDR3 protein is CASSIDLGRGAHSPLHF. The CDR3 DNA follows: TGTGCCAGTAGTATAGATCTAGGGAGGGGCGCCCATTCACCCCTCCACTTT.